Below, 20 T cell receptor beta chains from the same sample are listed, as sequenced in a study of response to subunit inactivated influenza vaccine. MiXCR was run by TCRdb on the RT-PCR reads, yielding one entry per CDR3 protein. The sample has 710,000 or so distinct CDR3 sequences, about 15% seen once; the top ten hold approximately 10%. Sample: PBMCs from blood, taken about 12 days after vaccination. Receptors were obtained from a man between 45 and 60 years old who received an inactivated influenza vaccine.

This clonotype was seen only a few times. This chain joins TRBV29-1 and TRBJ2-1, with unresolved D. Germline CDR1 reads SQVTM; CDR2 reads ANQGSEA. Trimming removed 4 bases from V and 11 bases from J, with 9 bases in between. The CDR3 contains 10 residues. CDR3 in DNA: TGCAGCGTTGGGTCGGAGCAGCAGTTCTTC. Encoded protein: CSVGSEQQFF.

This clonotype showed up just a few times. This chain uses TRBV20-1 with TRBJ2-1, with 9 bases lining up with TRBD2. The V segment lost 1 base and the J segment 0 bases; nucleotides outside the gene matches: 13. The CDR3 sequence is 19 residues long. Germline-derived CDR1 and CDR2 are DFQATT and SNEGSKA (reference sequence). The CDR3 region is CSARVLVAGAGISYNEQFF. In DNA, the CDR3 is TGCAGTGCTAGAGTCCTGGTAGCGGGAGCGGGAATCTCCTACAATGAGCAGTTCTTC.

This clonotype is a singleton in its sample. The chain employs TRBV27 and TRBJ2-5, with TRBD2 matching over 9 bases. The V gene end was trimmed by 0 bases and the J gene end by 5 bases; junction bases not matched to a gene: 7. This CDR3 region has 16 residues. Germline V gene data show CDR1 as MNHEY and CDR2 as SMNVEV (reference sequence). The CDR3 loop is CASSLSAGLASETQYF. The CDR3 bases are TGTGCCAGCAGTTTATCGGCGGGACTAGCATCCGAGACCCAGTACTTC.

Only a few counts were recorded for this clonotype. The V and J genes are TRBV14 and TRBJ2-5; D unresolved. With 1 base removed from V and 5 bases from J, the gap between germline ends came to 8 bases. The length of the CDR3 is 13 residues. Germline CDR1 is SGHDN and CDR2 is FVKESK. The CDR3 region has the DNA TGTGCCAGCAGCCAAGGGCGATTGGAGACCCAGTACTTC. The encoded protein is CASSQGRLETQYF. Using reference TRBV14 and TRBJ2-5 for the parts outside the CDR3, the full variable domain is EAGVTQFPSHSVIEKGQTVTLRCDPISGHDNLYWYRRVMGKEIKFLLHFVKESKQDESGMPNNRFLAERTGGTYSTLKVQPAELEDSGVYFCASSQGRLETQYFGPGTRLLVL.

Written as DNA, the CDR3 is TGTGCCAGCAGTTACTCGCAGGGGATAGCCAAAAACATTCAGTACTTC. Its translation: CASSYSQGIAKNIQYF. This sequence joins TRBV6-5 and TRBJ2-4, with a possible D match to TRBD1 (6 bases). V lost 0 bases to trimming and J lost 0 bases, with 9 bases between them. The CDR3 runs 16 residues. Germline V gene data show CDR1 as MNHEY and CDR2 as SVGAGI.

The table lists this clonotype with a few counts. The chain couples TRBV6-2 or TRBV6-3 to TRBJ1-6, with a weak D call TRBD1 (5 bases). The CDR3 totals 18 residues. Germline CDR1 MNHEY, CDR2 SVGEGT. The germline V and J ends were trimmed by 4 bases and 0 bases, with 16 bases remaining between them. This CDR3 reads CASSSRGYQGSYNSPLHF. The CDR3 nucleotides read TGTGCCAGCAGTTCCCGCGGATACCAGGGCTCCTATAATTCACCCCTCCACTTT.

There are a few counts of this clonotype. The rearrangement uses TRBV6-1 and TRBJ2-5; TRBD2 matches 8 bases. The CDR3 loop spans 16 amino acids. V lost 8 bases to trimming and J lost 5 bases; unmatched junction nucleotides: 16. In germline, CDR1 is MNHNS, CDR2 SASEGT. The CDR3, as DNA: TGTGCCAGCCGATTGGGGGGGACTAGTGAGGGGGAGACCCAGTACTTC. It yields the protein CASRLGGTSEGETQYF.

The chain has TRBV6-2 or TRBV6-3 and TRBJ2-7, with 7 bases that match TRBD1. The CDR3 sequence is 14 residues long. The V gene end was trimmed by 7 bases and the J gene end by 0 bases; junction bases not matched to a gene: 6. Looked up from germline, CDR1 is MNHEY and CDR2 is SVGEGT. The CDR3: CASTAQGTSYEQYF. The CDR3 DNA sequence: TGTGCCAGCACCGCACAGGGGACCTCCTACGAGCAGTACTTC.

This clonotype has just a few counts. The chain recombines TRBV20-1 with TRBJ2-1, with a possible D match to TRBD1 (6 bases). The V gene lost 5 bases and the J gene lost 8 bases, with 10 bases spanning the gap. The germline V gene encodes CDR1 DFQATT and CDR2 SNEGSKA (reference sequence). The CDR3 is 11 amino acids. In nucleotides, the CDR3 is TGCAGTGCTGGCCCAGGGGATGAGCAGTTCTTC. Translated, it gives CSAGPGDEQFF.

CDR3 in DNA: TGTGCCAGCAGCGCCATAGAGCGGGAGCGCTACGAGCAGTACTTC. This codes for CASSAIERERYEQYF. The rearrangement joins TRBV27 to TRBJ2-7; 8 nucleotides agree with TRBD2. This CDR3 region has 15 residues. Losses at the gene ends were 6 bases for V and 3 bases for J; bases not matched to a gene: 10. Germline CDR1 and CDR2: MNHEY and SMNVEV (reference sequence).

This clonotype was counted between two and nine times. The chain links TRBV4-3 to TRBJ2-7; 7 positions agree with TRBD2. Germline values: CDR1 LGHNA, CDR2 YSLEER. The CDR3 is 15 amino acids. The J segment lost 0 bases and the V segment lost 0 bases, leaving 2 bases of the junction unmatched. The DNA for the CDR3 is TGCGCCAGCAGCCAAGACCGGGACTACTCCTACGAGCAGTACTTC. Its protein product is CASSQDRDYSYEQYF.

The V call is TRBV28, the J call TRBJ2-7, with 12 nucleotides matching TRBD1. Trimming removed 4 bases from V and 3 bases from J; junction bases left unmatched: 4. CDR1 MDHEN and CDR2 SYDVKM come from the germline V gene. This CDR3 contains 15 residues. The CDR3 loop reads CASSSRDRGHYEQYF. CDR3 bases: TGTGCCAGCAGTTCCCGGGACAGGGGGCACTACGAGCAGTACTTC.

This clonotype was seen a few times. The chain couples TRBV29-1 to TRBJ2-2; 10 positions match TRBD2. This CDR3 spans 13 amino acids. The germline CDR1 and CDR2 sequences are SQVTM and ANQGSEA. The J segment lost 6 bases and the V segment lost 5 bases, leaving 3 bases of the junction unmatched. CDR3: CSVTSGVAGELFF. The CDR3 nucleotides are TGCAGCGTTACTAGCGGGGTTGCCGGGGAGCTGTTTTTT.

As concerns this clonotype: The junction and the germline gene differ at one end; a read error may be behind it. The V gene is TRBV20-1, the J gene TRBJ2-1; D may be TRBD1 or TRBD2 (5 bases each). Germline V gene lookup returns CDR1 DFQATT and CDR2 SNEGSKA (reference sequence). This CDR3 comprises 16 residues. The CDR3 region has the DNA TGCTGTGCTAGTTACGGGACCCCTCGGTCCTACAATGAGCAGTTCTTC. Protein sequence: CCASYGTPRSYNEQFF.

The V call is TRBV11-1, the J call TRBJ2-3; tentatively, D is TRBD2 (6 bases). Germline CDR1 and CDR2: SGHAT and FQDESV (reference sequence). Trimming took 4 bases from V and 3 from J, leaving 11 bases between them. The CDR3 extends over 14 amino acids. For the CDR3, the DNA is TGTGCCAGCAGCTCGGAGGGAATTACAGATACGCAGTATTTT. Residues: CASSSEGITDTQYF.

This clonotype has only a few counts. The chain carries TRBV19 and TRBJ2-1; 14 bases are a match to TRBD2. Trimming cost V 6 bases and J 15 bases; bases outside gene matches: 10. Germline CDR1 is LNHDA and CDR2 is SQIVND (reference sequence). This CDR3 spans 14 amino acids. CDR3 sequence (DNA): TGTGCCAGTAGCCCCGGGACTAGCGGGGGAGCGCGGTTCTTC. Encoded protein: CASSPGTSGGARFF. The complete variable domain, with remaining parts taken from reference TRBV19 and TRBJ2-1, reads DGGITQSPKYLFRKEGQNVTLSCEQNLNHDAMYWYRQDPGQGLRLIYYSQIVNDFQKGDIAEGYSVSREKKESFPLTVTSAQKNPTAFYLCASSPGTSGGARFFGPGTRLTVL.

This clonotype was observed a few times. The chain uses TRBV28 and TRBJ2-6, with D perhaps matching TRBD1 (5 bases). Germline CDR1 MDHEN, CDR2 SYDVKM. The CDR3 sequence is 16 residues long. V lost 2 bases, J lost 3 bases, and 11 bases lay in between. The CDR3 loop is CASSLGRTGGANVLTF. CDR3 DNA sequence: TGTGCCAGCAGTTTAGGTCGTACAGGTGGGGCCAACGTCCTGACTTTC.

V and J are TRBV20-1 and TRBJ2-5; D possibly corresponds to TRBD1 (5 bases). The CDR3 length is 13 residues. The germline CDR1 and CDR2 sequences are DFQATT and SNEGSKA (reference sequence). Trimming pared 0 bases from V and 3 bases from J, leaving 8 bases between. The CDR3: CSAREPGKETQYF. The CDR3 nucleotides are TGCAGTGCTAGAGAGCCAGGGAAAGAGACCCAGTACTTC.

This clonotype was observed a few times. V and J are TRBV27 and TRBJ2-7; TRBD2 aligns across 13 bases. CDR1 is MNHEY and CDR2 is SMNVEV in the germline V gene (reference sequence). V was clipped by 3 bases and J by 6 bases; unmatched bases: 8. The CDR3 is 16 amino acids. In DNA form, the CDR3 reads TGTGCCAGCAGTTTGACGGGACTAGCGGGGCGAGGCGAGCAGTACTTC. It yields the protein CASSLTGLAGRGEQYF.

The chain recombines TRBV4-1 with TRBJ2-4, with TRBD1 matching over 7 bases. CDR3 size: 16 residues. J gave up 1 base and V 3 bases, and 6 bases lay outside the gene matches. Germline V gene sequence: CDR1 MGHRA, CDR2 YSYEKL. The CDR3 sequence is CASSHTPTGAKNIQYF. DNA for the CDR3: TGCGCCAGCAGCCATACACCGACAGGGGCCAAAAACATTCAGTACTTC.